This T cell receptor beta chain comes out of a study of early T cells in non-severe SARS-CoV-2 infection. Study as a whole: Sequenced material consisted of bulk RNA (from unsorted whole blood), and chains were unpaired. Study-wide findings and caveats: VDJdb-based annotation leaned toward anti-spike CD8 responses and missed private and CD4 specificities.

This clonotype was detected ten times or more. Antigen specificity is unknown. Individual cDNA molecules each received unique molecular identifiers attached to them. TCRdb used MiXCR to reprocess the 5' RACE reads, holding one entry per CDR3 protein. The table shows 65,000 to 95,000 distinct CDR3 sequences, with around 5% occurring only once. The CDR3 contains 13 residues. The ends lost 5 bases at V and 5 bases at J; junction bases unmatched: 3. Germline CDR1 SGHAT, CDR2 FQNNGV. The material was whole blood, obtained at baseline. This chain uses TRBV11-2 with TRBJ1-1; 9 bases align to TRBD1. The source is an adult who was a healthcare worker with PCR-confirmed SARS-CoV-2 infection or an uninfected control (not recorded which). CDR3 bases: TGTGCCAGCAGCCTTGGACAGGGGACTGAAGCTTTCTTT. Its protein is CASSLGQGTEAFF.